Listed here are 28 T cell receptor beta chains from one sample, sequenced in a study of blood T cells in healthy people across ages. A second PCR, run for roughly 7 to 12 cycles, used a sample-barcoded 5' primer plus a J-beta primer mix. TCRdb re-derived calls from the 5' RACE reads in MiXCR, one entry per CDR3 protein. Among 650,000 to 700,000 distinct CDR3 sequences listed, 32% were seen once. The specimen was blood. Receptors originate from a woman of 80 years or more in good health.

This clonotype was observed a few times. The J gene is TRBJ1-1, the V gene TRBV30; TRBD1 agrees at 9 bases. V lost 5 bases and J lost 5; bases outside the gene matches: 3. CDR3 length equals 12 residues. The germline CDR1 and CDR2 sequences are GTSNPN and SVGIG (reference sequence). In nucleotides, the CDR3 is TGTGCCTGGGGACAGGGGCGGACTGAAGCTTTCTTT. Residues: CAWGQGRTEAFF.

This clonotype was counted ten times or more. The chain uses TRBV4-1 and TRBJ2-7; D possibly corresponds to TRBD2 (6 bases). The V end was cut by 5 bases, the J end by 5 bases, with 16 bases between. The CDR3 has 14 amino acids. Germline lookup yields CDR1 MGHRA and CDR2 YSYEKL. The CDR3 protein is CASSARGNLDEQYF. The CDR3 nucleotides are TGCGCCAGCAGCGCGCGGGGTAACTTGGACGAGCAGTACTTC.

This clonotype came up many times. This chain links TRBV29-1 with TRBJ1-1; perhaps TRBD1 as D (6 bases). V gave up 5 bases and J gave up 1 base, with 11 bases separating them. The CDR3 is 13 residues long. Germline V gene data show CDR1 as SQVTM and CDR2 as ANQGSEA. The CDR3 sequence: CSVKGQPNTEAFF. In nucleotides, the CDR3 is TGCAGCGTTAAAGGACAGCCGAACACTGAAGCTTTCTTT.

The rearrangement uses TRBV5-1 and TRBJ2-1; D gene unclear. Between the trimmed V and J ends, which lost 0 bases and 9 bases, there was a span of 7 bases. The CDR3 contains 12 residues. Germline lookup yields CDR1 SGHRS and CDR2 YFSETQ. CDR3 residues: CASSLEFAEQFF. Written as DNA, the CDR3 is TGCGCCAGCAGCTTGGAATTCGCTGAGCAGTTCTTC. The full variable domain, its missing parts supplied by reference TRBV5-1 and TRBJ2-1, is KAGVTQTPRYLIKTRGQQVTLSCSPISGHRSVSWYQQTPGQGLQFLFEYFSETQRNKGNFPGRFSGRQFSNSRSEMNVSTLELGDSALYLCASSLEFAEQFFGPGTRLTVL.

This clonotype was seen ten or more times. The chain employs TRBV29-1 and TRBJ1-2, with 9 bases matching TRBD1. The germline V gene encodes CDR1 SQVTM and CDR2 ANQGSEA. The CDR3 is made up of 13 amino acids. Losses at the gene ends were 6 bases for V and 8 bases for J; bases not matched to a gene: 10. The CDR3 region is CSVAGTGKGGYTF. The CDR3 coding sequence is TGCAGCGTAGCCGGGACAGGGAAGGGAGGCTACACCTTC.

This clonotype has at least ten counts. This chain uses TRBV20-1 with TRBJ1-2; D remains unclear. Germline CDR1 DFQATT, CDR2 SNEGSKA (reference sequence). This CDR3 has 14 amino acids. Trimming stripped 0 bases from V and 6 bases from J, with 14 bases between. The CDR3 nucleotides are TGCAGTGCTAGAGATAAGTGGGAGAAGAATGGCTACACCTTC. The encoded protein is CSARDKWEKNGYTF.

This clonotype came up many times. Written as DNA, the CDR3 is TGTGCCAGCAGCTTCGGGGGGGAGGCAGATACGCAGTATTTT. Protein: CASSFGGEADTQYF. V usage is TRBV7-9 and J usage is TRBJ2-3; 8 bases match TRBD2. The CDR3 runs to 14 residues. CDR1 and CDR2 (germline): SEHNR, FQNEAQ (reference sequence). With V trimmed by 3 bases and J by 4 bases, 3 bases remained unmatched.

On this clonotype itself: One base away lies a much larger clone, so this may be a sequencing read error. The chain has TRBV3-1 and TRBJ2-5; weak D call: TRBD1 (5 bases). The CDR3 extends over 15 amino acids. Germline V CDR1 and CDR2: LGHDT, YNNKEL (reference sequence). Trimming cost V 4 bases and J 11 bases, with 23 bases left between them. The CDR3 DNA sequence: TGTGCCAGCAGCCCCTCATCCAGGGTCTACAATGAGCAGTACTTC. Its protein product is CASSPSSRVYNEQYF.

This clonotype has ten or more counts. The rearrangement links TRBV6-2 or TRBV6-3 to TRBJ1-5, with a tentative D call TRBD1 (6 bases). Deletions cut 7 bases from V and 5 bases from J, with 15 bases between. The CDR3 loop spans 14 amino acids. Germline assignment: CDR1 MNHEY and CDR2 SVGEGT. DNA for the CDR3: TGTGCCAGCAACGATGGGGGGGCTCATCAGCCCCAGCATTTT. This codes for CASNDGGAHQPQHF.

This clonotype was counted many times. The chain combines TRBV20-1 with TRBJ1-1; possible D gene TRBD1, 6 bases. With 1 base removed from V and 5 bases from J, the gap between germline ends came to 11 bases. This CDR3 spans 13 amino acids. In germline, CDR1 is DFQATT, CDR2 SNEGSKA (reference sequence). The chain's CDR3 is CSARGGHVTEAFF. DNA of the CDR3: TGCAGTGCTAGAGGGGGGCATGTGACTGAAGCTTTCTTT.

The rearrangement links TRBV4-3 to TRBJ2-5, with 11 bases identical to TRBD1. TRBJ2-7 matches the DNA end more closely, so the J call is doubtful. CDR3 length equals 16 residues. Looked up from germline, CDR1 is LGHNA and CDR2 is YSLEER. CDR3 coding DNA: TGCGCCAGCAGCCAAGAACCGGGACAGGGGGGCTACGAGCAGTACTTC. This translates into CASSQEPGQGGYEQYF.

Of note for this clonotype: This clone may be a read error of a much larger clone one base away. The CDR3 DNA follows: TGTGCCAGCAGTGGGCGGGGGGACTATAACACAGATACGCAGTATTTT. This codes for CASSGRGDYNTDTQYF. The rearrangement links TRBV7-2 to TRBJ2-3; 8 bases align to TRBD2. V shed 6 bases, J shed 2 bases, and the junction held 10 bases outside the gene matches. Germline V gene lookup returns CDR1 SGHTA and CDR2 FQGNSA. The CDR3 length is 16 residues. The variable domain in full, with the rest retrieved from reference TRBV7-2 and TRBJ2-3, is GAGVSQSPSNKVTEKGKDVELRCDPISGHTALYWYRQSLGQGLEFLIYFQGNSAPDKSGLPSDRFSAERTGGSVSTLTIQRTQQEDSAVYLCASSGRGDYNTDTQYFGPGTRLTVL.

The DNA of the CDR3 is TGCGCCAGCAGCTTGGCCGGGAGGGGGGAGCAGTTCTTC. Translation gives CASSLAGRGEQFF. The V gene is TRBV5-1, the J gene TRBJ2-1, with 8 positions matching TRBD2. Looked up from germline, CDR1 is SGHRS and CDR2 is YFSETQ. The ends lost 0 bases at V and 10 bases at J; junction bases unmatched: 3. This CDR3 comprises 13 residues.

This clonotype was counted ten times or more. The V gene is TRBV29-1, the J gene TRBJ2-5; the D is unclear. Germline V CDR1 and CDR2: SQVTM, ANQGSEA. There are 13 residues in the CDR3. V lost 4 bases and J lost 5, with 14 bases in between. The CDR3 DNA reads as TGCAGCGTTGGAAGGGTTCTGGGGGAGACCCAGTACTTC. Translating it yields CSVGRVLGETQYF.

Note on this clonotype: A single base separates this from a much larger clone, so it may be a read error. Here the CDR3 DNA reads TGTGCCAGCAGGGGTCCAGGGGGAGGAGATACGCAGTATTTT. Encoded protein: CASRGPGGGDTQYF. The rearrangement uses TRBV6-5 and TRBJ2-3; D is perhaps TRBD1 (7 bases). Trimming stripped 6 bases from V and 5 bases from J, with 15 bases between. The CDR3 spans 14 residues. Germline V CDR1 and CDR2: MNHEY, SVGAGI.

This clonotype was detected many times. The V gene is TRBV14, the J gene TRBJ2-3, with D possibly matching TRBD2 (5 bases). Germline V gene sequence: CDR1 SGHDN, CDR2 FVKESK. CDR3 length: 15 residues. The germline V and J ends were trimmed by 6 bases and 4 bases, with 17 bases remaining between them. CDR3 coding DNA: TGTGCCAGCAGGAGCGGAACGGGGTACGCAGATACGCAGTATTTT. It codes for CASRSGTGYADTQYF.

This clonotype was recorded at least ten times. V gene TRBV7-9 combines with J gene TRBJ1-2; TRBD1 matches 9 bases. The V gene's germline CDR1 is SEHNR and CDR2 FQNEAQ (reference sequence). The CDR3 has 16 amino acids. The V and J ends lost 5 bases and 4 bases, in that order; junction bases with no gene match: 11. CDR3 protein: CASSPMTGGLSYGYTF. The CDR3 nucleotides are TGTGCCAGCAGCCCGATGACAGGGGGATTGAGCTATGGCTACACCTTC.

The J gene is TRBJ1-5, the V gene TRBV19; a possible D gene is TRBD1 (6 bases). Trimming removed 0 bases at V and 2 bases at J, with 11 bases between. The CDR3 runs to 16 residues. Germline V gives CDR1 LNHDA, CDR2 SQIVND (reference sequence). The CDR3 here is CASSIDRGIRNQPQHF. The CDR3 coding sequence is TGTGCCAGTAGTATAGACAGGGGAATACGCAATCAGCCCCAGCATTTT.

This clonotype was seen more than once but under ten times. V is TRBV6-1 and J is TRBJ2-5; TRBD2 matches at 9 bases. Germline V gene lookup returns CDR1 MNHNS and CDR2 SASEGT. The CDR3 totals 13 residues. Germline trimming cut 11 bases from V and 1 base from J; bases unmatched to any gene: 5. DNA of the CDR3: TGTGCCGGCGCGGGGGGGTCCCAAGAGACCCAGTACTTC. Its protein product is CAGAGGSQETQYF.

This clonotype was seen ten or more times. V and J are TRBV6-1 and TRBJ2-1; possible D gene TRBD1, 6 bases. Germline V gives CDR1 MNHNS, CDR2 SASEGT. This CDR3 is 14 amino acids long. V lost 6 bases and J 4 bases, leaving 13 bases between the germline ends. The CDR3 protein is CASRRGTTYNEQFF. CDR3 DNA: TGTGCCAGCAGGAGGGGGACAACTTACAATGAGCAGTTCTTC.

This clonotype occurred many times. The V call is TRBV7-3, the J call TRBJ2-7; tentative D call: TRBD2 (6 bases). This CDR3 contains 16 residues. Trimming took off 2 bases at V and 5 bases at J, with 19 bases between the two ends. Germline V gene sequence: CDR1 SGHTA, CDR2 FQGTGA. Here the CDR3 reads CASSLDETGGEDEQYF. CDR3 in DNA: TGTGCCAGCAGCTTAGATGAAACCGGGGGAGAGGACGAGCAGTACTTC.

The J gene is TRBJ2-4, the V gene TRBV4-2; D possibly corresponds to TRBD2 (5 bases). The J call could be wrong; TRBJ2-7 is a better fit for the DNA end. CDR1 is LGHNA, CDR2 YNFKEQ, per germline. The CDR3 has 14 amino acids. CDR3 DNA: TGTGCCAGCAGCCCGAGGGCCTGGACTTACGAGCAGTACTTC. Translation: CASSPRAWTYEQYF.

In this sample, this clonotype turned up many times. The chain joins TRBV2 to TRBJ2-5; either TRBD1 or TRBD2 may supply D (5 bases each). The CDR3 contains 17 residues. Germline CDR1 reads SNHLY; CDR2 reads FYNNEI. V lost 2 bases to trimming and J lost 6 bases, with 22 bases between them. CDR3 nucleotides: TGTGCCAGCAGTGAAACCACCCCTAGAGGGGATAGAAAGACCCAGTACTTC. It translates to CASSETTPRGDRKTQYF.

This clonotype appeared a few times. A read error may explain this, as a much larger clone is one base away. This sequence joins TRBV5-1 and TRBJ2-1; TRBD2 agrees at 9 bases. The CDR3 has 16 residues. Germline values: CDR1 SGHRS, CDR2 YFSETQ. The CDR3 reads CASSRASGGLYSEQFF. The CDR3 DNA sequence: TGCGCCAGCAGCCGGGCCAGCGGGGGGCTCTACAGTGAGCAGTTCTTC.

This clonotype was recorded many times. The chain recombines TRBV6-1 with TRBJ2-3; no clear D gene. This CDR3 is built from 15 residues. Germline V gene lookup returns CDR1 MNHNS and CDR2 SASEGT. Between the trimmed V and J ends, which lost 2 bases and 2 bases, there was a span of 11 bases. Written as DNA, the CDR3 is TGTGCCAGCAGTGAATGGGAAGGGCACACAGATACGCAGTATTTT. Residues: CASSEWEGHTDTQYF.

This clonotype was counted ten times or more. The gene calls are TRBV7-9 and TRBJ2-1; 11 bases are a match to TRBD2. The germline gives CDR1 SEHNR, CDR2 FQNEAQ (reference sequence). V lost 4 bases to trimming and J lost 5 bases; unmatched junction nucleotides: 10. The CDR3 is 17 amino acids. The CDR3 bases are TGTGCCAGCAGCTACGGATCACTAGCGGGGGACCACAATGAGCAGTTCTTC. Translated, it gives CASSYGSLAGDHNEQFF. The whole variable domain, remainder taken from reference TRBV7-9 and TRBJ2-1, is DTGVSQNPRHKITKRGQNVTFRCDPISEHNRLYWYRQTLGQGPEFLTYFQNEAQLEKSRLLSDRFSAERPKGSFSTLEIQRTEQGDSAMYLCASSYGSLAGDHNEQFFGPGTRLTVL.

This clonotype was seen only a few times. For the CDR3, the DNA is TGTGCCAGCTTGGGAGTGGGGACAGGCAGGACTGGGTCCTACAATGAGCAGTTCTTC. It yields the protein CASLGVGTGRTGSYNEQFF. This chain joins TRBV6-1 and TRBJ2-1, with TRBD1 identical over 8 bases. CDR1 and CDR2 (germline): MNHNS, SASEGT. The CDR3 is 19 amino acids. Trimming removed 8 bases from V and 1 base from J; junction bases left unmatched: 19.

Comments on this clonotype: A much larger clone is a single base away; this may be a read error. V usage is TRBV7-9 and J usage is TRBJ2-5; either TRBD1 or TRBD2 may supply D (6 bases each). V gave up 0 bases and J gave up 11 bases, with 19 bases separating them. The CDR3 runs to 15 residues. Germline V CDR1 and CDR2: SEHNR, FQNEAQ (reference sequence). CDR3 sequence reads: CASSLAGGQPGEQYF. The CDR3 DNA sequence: TGTGCCAGCAGCTTAGCGGGGGGCCAACCGGGTGAGCAGTACTTC.